This T cell receptor (beta chain) was identified during a study of blood T cell repertoires in COVID-19. Overall study: The United States, Italy and Spain provided the acute and convalescent COVID-19 samples.

Only in-frame clones appear in the TCRdb table, and some are missing; sequencing was by immunoSEQ multiplex PCR. The sample comprises 450,000 or so clones, roughly 89% of which are singletons, and roughly 0.84% rests with the top ten. From germline, CDR1 is WSHSY and CDR2 SAAADI. Trimming shortened V by 4 bases and J by 8 bases, and 12 bases separated the two germline ends. This CDR3 region has 14 residues. The chain links TRBV10-2 to TRBJ1-6, with no clear D. This clonotype was obtained from a man between 18 and 35 years old with COVID-19, enrolled during active disease. Sequencing input: peripheral blood. Here the CDR3 DNA reads TGCGCCAGCAGTGCTACAGCTTGGGATTCACCCCTCCACTTT. Translating gives CASSATAWDSPLHF.